A selection of T cell receptor beta chains follows, all from one sample in a study of T cells in Graves' hyperthyroidism and ophthalmopathy. TCRdb passed the multiplex PCR reads through MiXCR, listing each CDR3 protein once. The sample has 650,000 to 850,000 distinct CDR3 sequences, 18% seen once; the top ten hold roughly 17%. The material sequenced was blood. The origin of the receptors is a woman between 50 and 59 years old with Graves' hyperthyroidism that later progressed to Graves' ophthalmopathy. Each CDR3 is given with its conserved first and last residue. The D gene is left open where the match is weak. A row's size may be missing; if present it is once, few, many or a size class.

clone_size: few; v_call: TRBV24-1; j_call: TRBJ1-2; d_call: TRBD1; cdr3_aa: CATSDPPDRVNGYGYTF; cdr3_nt: TGTGCCACCAGTGACCCGCCTGACAGGGTCAATGGGTATGGCTACACCTTC
clone_size: many; v_call: TRBV7-3; j_call: TRBJ2-5; d_call: .; cdr3_aa: CASSEQRQETQYF; cdr3_nt: TGTGCCAGCAGCGAACAGAGACAAGAGACCCAGTACTTC
clone_size: .; v_call: TRBV6-1; j_call: TRBJ1-2; d_call: .; cdr3_aa: CASSYAWTTNLNYGYTF; cdr3_nt: TGTGCCAGCAGTTACGCGTGGACAACGAACTTGAACTATGGCTACACCTTC
clone_size: few; v_call: TRBV3-1; j_call: TRBJ1-3; d_call: .; cdr3_aa: CASSQEFGRQGGGNTIYF; cdr3_nt: TGTGCCAGCAGCCAAGAATTTGGGCGGCAGGGCGGTGGAAACACCATATATTTT
clone_size: .; v_call: TRBV7-9; j_call: TRBJ2-7; d_call: .; cdr3_aa: CTSSSVGYEQYF; cdr3_nt: TGTACCAGCAGCTCAGTAGGGTACGAGCAGTACTTC
clone_size: few; v_call: TRBV5-1; j_call: TRBJ1-5; d_call: .; cdr3_aa: CASSLLGRGDQPQHF; cdr3_nt: TGCGCCAGCAGCTTGCTTGGCAGGGGAGATCAGCCCCAGCATTTT
clone_size: .; v_call: TRBV7-6; j_call: TRBJ2-3; d_call: .; cdr3_aa: CASRPGPGSTDTQYF; cdr3_nt: TGTGCCAGCAGACCCGGGCCGGGGTCCACAGATACGCAGTATTTT
clone_size: once; v_call: TRBV7-9; j_call: TRBJ1-6; d_call: .; cdr3_aa: CASSRELTGEYNSPLHF; cdr3_nt: TGTGCCAGCAGCAGAGAGCTGACAGGAGAGTATAATTCACCCCTCCACTTT
clone_size: many; v_call: TRBV30; j_call: TRBJ2-2; d_call: .; cdr3_aa: CAWSVVYAGELFF; cdr3_nt: TGTGCCTGGAGTGTGGTCTACGCCGGGGAGCTGTTTTTT
clone_size: .; v_call: TRBV12-3/TRBV12-4; j_call: TRBJ2-5; d_call: TRBD1; cdr3_aa: CASSNRGQGANPYQETQYF; cdr3_nt: TGTGCCAGCAGCAACAGGGGACAGGGGGCGAATCCGTACCAAGAGACCCAGTACTTC
clone_size: .; v_call: TRBV7-9; j_call: TRBJ1-4; d_call: TRBD1; cdr3_aa: CASSFVRTGPGEKLFF; cdr3_nt: TGTGCCAGCAGCTTTGTTCGGACAGGGCCTGGCGAAAAACTGTTTTTT
clone_size: .; v_call: TRBV5-4; j_call: TRBJ2-5; d_call: .; cdr3_aa: CASSITGARETQYF; cdr3_nt: TGTGCCAGCAGCATTACGGGGGCGCGGGAGACCCAGTACTTC
clone_size: .; v_call: TRBV3-1; j_call: TRBJ1-3; d_call: TRBD1; cdr3_aa: CASSPMRGLGTIYF; cdr3_nt: TGTGCCAGCAGCCCGATGAGGGGGCTTGGGACCATATATTTT
clone_size: .; v_call: TRBV7-2; j_call: TRBJ1-4; d_call: .; cdr3_aa: CASSLGIEKLFF; cdr3_nt: TGTGCCAGCAGCTTAGGAATTGAAAAACTGTTTTTT
clone_size: many; v_call: TRBV5-1; j_call: TRBJ1-2; d_call: .; cdr3_aa: CASSLPIMDYCYTF; cdr3_nt: TGCGCCAGCAGCTTGCCAATTATGGACTATTGCTACACCTTC
clone_size: few; v_call: TRBV5-1; j_call: TRBJ1-3; d_call: .; cdr3_aa: CASGSSRGAGNTIYF; cdr3_nt: TGCGCCAGCGGCTCGAGCAGGGGCGCGGGAAACACCATATATTTT
clone_size: few; v_call: TRBV19; j_call: TRBJ1-1; d_call: .; cdr3_aa: CASSMQGGMNTEAFF; cdr3_nt: TGTGCCAGTAGTATGCAGGGCGGTATGAACACTGAAGCTTTCTTT
clone_size: .; v_call: TRBV15; j_call: TRBJ2-1; d_call: TRBD2; cdr3_aa: CATSGERGGGSYNEQFF; cdr3_nt: TGTGCCACCAGCGGGGAACGGGGCGGGGGGTCCTACAATGAGCAGTTCTTC
clone_size: many; v_call: TRBV3-1; j_call: TRBJ1-1; d_call: .; cdr3_aa: CASSQDPFTEAFF; cdr3_nt: TGTGCCAGCAGCCAAGATCCTTTCACTGAAGCTTTCTTT
clone_size: few; v_call: TRBV2; j_call: TRBJ1-1; d_call: .; cdr3_aa: CASSEIKLNTEAFF; cdr3_nt: TGTGCCAGCAGTGAAATCAAATTGAACACTGAAGCTTTCTTT
clone_size: few; v_call: TRBV7-9; j_call: TRBJ1-4; d_call: .; cdr3_aa: CASSPYQGNEKLFF; cdr3_nt: TGTGCCAGCAGCCCCTACCAGGGTAATGAAAAACTGTTTTTT
clone_size: .; v_call: TRBV4-1; j_call: TRBJ2-2; d_call: .; cdr3_aa: CASSQDGTGELFF; cdr3_nt: TGCGCCAGCAGCCAAGACGGTACCGGGGAGCTGTTTTTT
clone_size: many; v_call: TRBV6-1; j_call: TRBJ1-5; d_call: .; cdr3_aa: CASNRLQTADQPQHF; cdr3_nt: TGTGCCAGCAACAGACTTCAGACAGCTGATCAGCCCCAGCATTTT
clone_size: many; v_call: TRBV7-2; j_call: TRBJ1-5; d_call: TRBD1; cdr3_aa: CASSPRNRGNQPQHF; cdr3_nt: TGTGCCAGCAGCCCAAGAAACAGGGGAAATCAGCCCCAGCATTTT
clone_size: few; v_call: TRBV6-1; j_call: TRBJ2-4; d_call: .; cdr3_aa: CASSPPRDSTQYF; cdr3_nt: TGTGCCAGCAGTCCCCCCCGAGACTCGACTCAGTACTTC
clone_size: many; v_call: TRBV9; j_call: TRBJ1-3; d_call: .; cdr3_aa: CASSEGGTGNTIYF; cdr3_nt: TGTGCCAGCAGCGAGGGGGGGACTGGAAACACCATATATTTT
clone_size: few; v_call: TRBV5-4; j_call: TRBJ2-5; d_call: TRBD2; cdr3_aa: CASSLAPRTSKETQYF; cdr3_nt: TGTGCCAGCAGCTTGGCCCCTCGGACTAGCAAAGAGACCCAGTACTTC
clone_size: many; v_call: TRBV29-1; j_call: TRBJ2-1; d_call: TRBD2; cdr3_aa: CSVVAGGDAYNEQFF; cdr3_nt: TGCAGCGTTGTGGCGGGAGGAGACGCCTACAATGAGCAGTTCTTC
clone_size: .; v_call: TRBV7-9; j_call: TRBJ1-1; d_call: .; cdr3_aa: CTSSPQEAAEAFF; cdr3_nt: TGTACCAGCAGCCCTCAGGAGGCAGCGGAAGCTTTCTTT
clone_size: many; v_call: TRBV5-8; j_call: TRBJ2-1; d_call: .; cdr3_aa: CASSLGGQTSHNEQFF; cdr3_nt: TGTGCCAGCAGCTTGGGGGGGCAGACATCACACAATGAGCAGTTCTTC
clone_size: .; v_call: TRBV6-1; j_call: TRBJ1-1; d_call: .; cdr3_aa: CASGRETNTEAFF; cdr3_nt: TGTGCCAGCGGCAGGGAAACGAACACTGAAGCTTTCTTT
clone_size: few; v_call: TRBV5-6; j_call: TRBJ1-5; d_call: .; cdr3_aa: CASSMGTGKNQPQHF; cdr3_nt: TGTGCCAGCAGCATGGGGACGGGAAAAAATCAGCCCCAGCATTTT
clone_size: many; v_call: TRBV2; j_call: TRBJ1-2; d_call: .; cdr3_aa: CASSQAAINYGYTF; cdr3_nt: TGTGCCAGCAGTCAAGCCGCGATAAACTATGGCTACACCTTC
clone_size: .; v_call: TRBV7-8; j_call: TRBJ2-1; d_call: TRBD2; cdr3_aa: CASSLVLAGAEQFF; cdr3_nt: TGTGCCAGCAGCTTAGTCCTAGCGGGGGCTGAGCAGTTCTTC
clone_size: .; v_call: TRBV6-1; j_call: TRBJ1-2; d_call: .; cdr3_aa: CASSPSGLGNTF; cdr3_nt: TGTGCCAGCAGCCCCAGCGGGCTTGGGAACACCTTC
clone_size: many; v_call: TRBV7-9; j_call: TRBJ1-5; d_call: .; cdr3_aa: CASSLEGYNQPQHF; cdr3_nt: TGTGCCAGCAGCTTAGAGGGTTACAATCAGCCCCAGCATTTT